This TCR beta chain originates from a study of blood T cell repertoires in COVID-19. Study at large: Specimens from acute and convalescent COVID-19 originated in the United States, Italy and Spain. The cDNA or gDNA used as material had been derived from T cells, B-cell-depleted T cells, or PBMCs.

Patients at the Seattle site were enrolled during active infection and followed longitudinally. Original methodology: From reference gene primer amplification, estimates of nucleated cell counts were derived. Only in-frame clones appear in the TCRdb table, and some are missing; sequencing was by immunoSEQ multiplex PCR. Clone size and V and J calls were adopted from that table, with D and trimming inferred from the DNA. The profile shows hundreds of thousands of clones, around 92% of them singletons. The specimen was peripheral blood. The receptor was isolated from a woman in her twenties or thirties with COVID-19, enrolled during active disease.

Here the CDR3 reads CASSDPTSGGEYNEQFF. Here the CDR3 DNA reads TGCGCCAGCAGTGACCCGACTAGCGGGGGGGAATACAATGAGCAGTTCTTC. V usage is TRBV10-1 and J usage is TRBJ2-1; 14 bases are shared with TRBD2. The CDR3 has 17 amino acids. The J segment lost 4 bases and the V segment lost 3 bases, leaving 5 bases of the junction unmatched. Germline V gene data show CDR1 as WNHNN and CDR2 as SYGVQD (reference sequence).